Below, 9 T cell receptor beta chains from the same sample are listed, as sequenced in a study of CD8+ T cells in alopecia areata. RNA, once extracted, was reverse transcribed into cDNA for use as the sequencing template. Some clones are missing from TCRdb's copy, which holds only in-frame ones; the method was immunoSEQ multiplex PCR. This sample has 200,000 or so clones; more than 55% occur once, and the top ten carry around 5.1%. Sequencing input: CD8+ T cells sorted from blood. The receptor set was obtained from a human donor in good health.

The genes are TRBV2 and TRBJ1-2; the match to TRBD1 covers 7 bases. V dropped 7 bases and J dropped 4; count of bases not matched to a gene: 3. In germline, CDR1 is SNHLY, CDR2 FYNNEI. The CDR3 runs 12 residues. The CDR3 is CASTRDSYGYTF. CDR3 nucleotides: TGTGCCAGCACGAGGGACAGCTATGGCTACACCTTC.

This chain connects TRBV6-1 to TRBJ1-5; D not certain. This CDR3 has 17 amino acids. Germline V gene data show CDR1 as MNHNS and CDR2 as SASEGT. V lost 4 bases and J lost 0, with 16 bases in between. CDR3 protein: CASSALAGGYSNQPQHF. The CDR3 bases are TGTGCCAGCAGTGCCCTCGCGGGAGGGTATAGCAATCAGCCCCAGCATTTT.

This clone came up many times. The J gene is TRBJ2-5, the V gene TRBV5-8; D remains unclear. With 1 base removed from V and 5 bases from J, the gap between germline ends came to 6 bases. Germline CDR1 reads SGHTS; CDR2 reads YDEGEE. CDR3 size: 12 residues. This CDR3 reads CASSLFGETQYF. CDR3 sequence (DNA): TGTGCCAGCAGCTTGTTCGGGGAGACCCAGTACTTC.

The rearrangement links TRBV7-8 to TRBJ1-1; 7 bases are a match to TRBD1. With 5 bases clipped from V and 11 bases from J, the junction kept 14 bases outside the gene matches. This CDR3 spans 14 amino acids. Germline CDR1 SGHVS, CDR2 FQNEAQ. The CDR3 region is CASSPTEYDRDAFF. For the CDR3, the DNA is TGTGCCAGCAGCCCCACGGAATACGACAGGGATGCTTTCTTT.

The rearrangement uses TRBV23-1 and TRBJ2-6; D may match TRBD1 or TRBD2 (5 bases each). TRBV23-1 is classed as an ORF, of uncertain function. V lost 6 bases to trimming and J lost 0 bases, with 21 bases between them. This CDR3 has 19 amino acids. CDR3 nucleotides: TGCGCCAGCAGCCAAACCCCCGTGGGACGTATCTCTGGGGCCAACGTCCTGACTTTC. Protein product: CASSQTPVGRISGANVLTF.

The rearrangement links TRBV5-1 to TRBJ2-5, with D unclear. The CDR3 contains 11 residues. Germline CDR1 is SGHRS and CDR2 is YFSETQ. V was clipped by 7 bases and J by 1 base, with 5 bases between them. CDR3 residues: CASFGQETQYF. The CDR3 DNA reads as TGCGCCAGCTTCGGCCAAGAGACCCAGTACTTC.

The chain recombines TRBV4-1 with TRBJ1-1, with D uncertain. Germline V gene sequence: CDR1 MGHRA, CDR2 YSYEKL. This CDR3 has 15 amino acids. Trimming took off 0 bases at V and 5 bases at J, with 13 bases between the two ends. DNA of the CDR3: TGCGCCAGCAGCCAAGATTCGGCCCAATGGACTGAAGCTTTCTTT. Amino acids: CASSQDSAQWTEAFF.

The gene calls are TRBV19 and TRBJ2-1; a weak D match, TRBD1 (8 bases). The CDR3 consists of 13 residues. V was clipped by 5 bases and J by 6 bases, with 11 bases between them. Germline V gives CDR1 LNHDA, CDR2 SQIVND (reference sequence). CDR3 sequence: CASSHRGGNEQFF. The CDR3 nucleotides read TGTGCCAGTAGTCACAGGGGGGGCAATGAGCAGTTCTTC.

This clone was seen more than once but under ten times. The chain has TRBV19 and TRBJ1-2; 8 bases match TRBD1. V shed 5 bases and J 6 bases; nucleotides not matched to a gene: 2. The CDR3 extends over 12 amino acids. CDR1 is LNHDA and CDR2 is SQIVND in the germline V gene (reference sequence). The CDR3: CASSWTGNGYTF. The CDR3 nucleotides read TGTGCCAGTAGTTGGACAGGGAATGGCTACACCTTC. Full variable domain (rest looked up from reference TRBV19 and TRBJ1-2): DGGITQSPKYLFRKEGQNVTLSCEQNLNHDAMYWYRQDPGQGLRLIYYSQIVNDFQKGDIAEGYSVSREKKESFPLTVTSAQKNPTAFYLCASSWTGNGYTFGSGTRLTVV.